This is a list of T cell receptor beta chains from one sample in a study of blood T cell repertoires in COVID-19. Clones were read by immunoSEQ multiplex PCR, and TCRdb kept only the in-frame ones, dropping some. The table shows over 30,000 clones, with about 90% occurring only once. The sample consisted of peripheral blood. The receptors derive from a human donor in a cohort sampled during active COVID-19. The CDR3 runs from the conserved cysteine through the conserved F or W. A D gene is named only where the DNA matches it firmly.

CDR3nt: TGTGCCTGGGACAGGGGGCCCGGAGAGACCCAGTACTTC; CDR3aa: CAWDRGPGETQYF; j_gene: TRBJ2-5; v_gene: TRBV30; d_gene: TRBD1
CDR3nt: TGTGCCAGCAAGAGACAGGGCGGAACAGATACGCAGTATTTT; CDR3aa: CASKRQGGTDTQYF; j_gene: TRBJ2-3; v_gene: TRBV6-4; d_gene: TRBD1
CDR3nt: TGTGCCAGCAGCGATGGCGAGACTAATGGCTACACCTTC; CDR3aa: CASSDGETNGYTF; j_gene: TRBJ1-2; v_gene: TRBV9; d_gene: .
CDR3nt: TGCAGCGGCCGTAGTGGCGGAGGCACCGGGGAGCTGTTTTTT; CDR3aa: CSGRSGGGTGELFF; j_gene: TRBJ2-2; v_gene: TRBV29-1; d_gene: .
CDR3nt: TGTGCCAGCTCACAGTCCCGTGCCAGGGCGAGCGGCTACACCTTC; CDR3aa: CASSQSRARASGYTF; j_gene: TRBJ1-2; v_gene: TRBV18; d_gene: .
CDR3nt: TGTGCCACCAGCAGAGAGGGACAGGGAGTATGGGAGCTGTTTTTT; CDR3aa: CATSREGQGVWELFF; j_gene: TRBJ2-2; v_gene: TRBV15; d_gene: TRBD1
CDR3nt: TGTGCCAGCAGCATAAGACAGGTTCCGAAAACTGAAGCTTTCTTT; CDR3aa: CASSIRQVPKTEAFF; j_gene: TRBJ1-1; v_gene: TRBV3-1/TRBV3-2; d_gene: .
CDR3nt: TGTGCCAGCAGTCCGCCGGAAGGACACCCTAATGAAAAACTGTTTTTT; CDR3aa: CASSPPEGHPNEKLFF; j_gene: TRBJ1-4; v_gene: TRBV28; d_gene: .
CDR3nt: TGTGCCAGCAGCTTAGGCGGGGTTGGTGAGCAGTTCTTC; CDR3aa: CASSLGGVGEQFF; j_gene: TRBJ2-1; v_gene: TRBV7-8; d_gene: .
CDR3nt: TGCGCCAGCAGCCTAGAACAGGGGGTGGGTCAGCCCCAGCATTTT; CDR3aa: CASSLEQGVGQPQHF; j_gene: TRBJ1-5; v_gene: TRBV5-1; d_gene: TRBD1
CDR3nt: TGTGCCAGCAGGGGACAGGGAGACCGGGAAAAACTGTTTTTT; CDR3aa: CASRGQGDREKLFF; j_gene: TRBJ1-4; v_gene: TRBV6-5; d_gene: TRBD1
CDR3nt: TGTGCCAGTAGCCCCCGAGGACAGGGGTATGGCTACACCTTC; CDR3aa: CASSPRGQGYGYTF; j_gene: TRBJ1-2; v_gene: TRBV19; d_gene: TRBD1